This T cell receptor beta chain was retrieved from a study of T cells after yellow fever vaccination. V was pared by 6 bases and J by 1 base, with 4 bases of the junction left unmatched. The CDR3 has 15 residues. Points from the study as a whole: Reappearing after the booster were most of the clones from primary vaccination (around 96% CD4, about 87% CD8). When the response was secondary, it was weaker but reached its peak faster, day 5 versus 15.

This clonotype came up many times. Antigen: not known. TCRdb fed the 5' RACE reads into MiXCR, producing one record per CDR3 protein. The data contain roughly 340,000 distinct CDR3 sequences, 4% of them singletons. Specimen: PBMCs, collected 5 days after the yellow fever booster vaccination. The V and J genes are TRBV12-3 or TRBV12-4 and TRBJ2-3; 10 nucleotides match TRBD2. The TCR was taken from a man aged 18 to 35 who received the YFV17D yellow fever vaccine. CDR3 in amino acids: CASSYLAGGTDTQYF. DNA of the CDR3: TGTGCCAGCAGCTATCTAGCGGGGGGCACAGATACGCAGTATTTT.